The clone carrying this T cell receptor (beta chain) was found many times. Its antigen is undetermined. The entry originates in a study of response to subunit inactivated influenza vaccine. Whole-study results and caveats: Each seasonal influenza vaccination, the authors suggested, recruits few new T cells.

TCRdb processed the RT-PCR reads anew with MiXCR; each CDR3 protein has one entry. The table lists about 520,000 distinct CDR3 sequences, approximately 7.3% of them singletons. The CDR3 totals 16 residues. From germline, CDR1 is ENHRY and CDR2 SYGVKD. Trimming removed 1 base from V and 2 bases from J, with 9 bases in between. The origin of this receptor is a man in his fifties or sixties who received an inactivated influenza vaccine. The sequencing here drew on PBMCs from blood, taken less than 30 months after vaccination. The genes are TRBV10-3 and TRBJ2-6; D is undetermined. The CDR3 bases are TGTGCCATCAGTGAGTTGGGGAAAACTGGGGCCAACGTCCTGACTTTC. Its protein product is CAISELGKTGANVLTF.